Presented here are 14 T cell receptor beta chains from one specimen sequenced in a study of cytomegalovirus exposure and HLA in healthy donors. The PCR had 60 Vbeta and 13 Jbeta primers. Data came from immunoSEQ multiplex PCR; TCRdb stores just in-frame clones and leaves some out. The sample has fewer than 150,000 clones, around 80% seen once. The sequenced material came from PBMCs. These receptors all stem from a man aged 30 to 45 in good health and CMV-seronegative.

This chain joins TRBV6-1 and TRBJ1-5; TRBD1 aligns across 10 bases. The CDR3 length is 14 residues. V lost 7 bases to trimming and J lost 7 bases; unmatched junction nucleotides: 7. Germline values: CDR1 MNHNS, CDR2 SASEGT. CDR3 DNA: TGTGCCAGCACCGGGACAGGGGTCCGCCAGCCCCAGCATTTT. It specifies CASTGTGVRQPQHF.

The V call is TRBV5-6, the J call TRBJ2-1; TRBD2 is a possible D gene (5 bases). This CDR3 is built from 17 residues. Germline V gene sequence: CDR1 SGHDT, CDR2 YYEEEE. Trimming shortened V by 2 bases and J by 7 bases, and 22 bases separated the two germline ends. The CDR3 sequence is CASSFYAEEPQGNEQFF. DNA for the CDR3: TGTGCCAGCAGCTTCTACGCGGAGGAGCCACAAGGTAATGAGCAGTTCTTC.

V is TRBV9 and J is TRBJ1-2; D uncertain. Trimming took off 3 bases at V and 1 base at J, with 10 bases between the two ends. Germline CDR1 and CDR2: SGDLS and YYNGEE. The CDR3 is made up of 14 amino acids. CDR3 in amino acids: CASSAPRGNYGYTF. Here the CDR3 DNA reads TGTGCCAGCAGCGCTCCCCGGGGTAACTATGGCTACACCTTC.

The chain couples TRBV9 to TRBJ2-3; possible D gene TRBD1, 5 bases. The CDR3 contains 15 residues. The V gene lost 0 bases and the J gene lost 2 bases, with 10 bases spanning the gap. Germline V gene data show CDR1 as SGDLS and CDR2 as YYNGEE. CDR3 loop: CASSVGWGDTDTQYF. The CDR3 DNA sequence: TGTGCCAGCAGCGTAGGTTGGGGCGACACAGATACGCAGTATTTT.

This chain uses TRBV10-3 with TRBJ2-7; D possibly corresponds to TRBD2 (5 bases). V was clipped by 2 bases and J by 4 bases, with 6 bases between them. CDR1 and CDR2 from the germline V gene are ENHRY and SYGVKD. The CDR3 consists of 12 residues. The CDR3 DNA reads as TGTGCCATCAGTGAGCCGGGGTACGAGCAGTACTTC. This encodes CAISEPGYEQYF.

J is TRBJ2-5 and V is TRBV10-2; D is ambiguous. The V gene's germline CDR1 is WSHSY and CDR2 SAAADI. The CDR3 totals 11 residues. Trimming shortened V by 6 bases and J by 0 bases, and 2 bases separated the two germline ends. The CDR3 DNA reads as TGCGCCAGCAGCTACCAAGAGACCCAGTACTTC. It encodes CASSYQETQYF.

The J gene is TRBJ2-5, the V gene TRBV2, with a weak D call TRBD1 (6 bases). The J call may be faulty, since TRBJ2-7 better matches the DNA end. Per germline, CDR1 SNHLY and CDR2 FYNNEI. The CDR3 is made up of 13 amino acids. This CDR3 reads CASRKDSSYEQYF. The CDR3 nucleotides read TGTGCCAGCAGAAAGGACAGTTCCTACGAGCAGTACTTC.

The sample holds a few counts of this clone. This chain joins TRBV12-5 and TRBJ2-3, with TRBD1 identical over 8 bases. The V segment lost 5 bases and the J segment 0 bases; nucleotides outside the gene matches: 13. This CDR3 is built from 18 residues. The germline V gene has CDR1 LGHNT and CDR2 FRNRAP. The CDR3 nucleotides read TGTGCTAGTGGTCGCGGACAGGGCCCTCGCTCTAGCACAGATACGCAGTATTTT. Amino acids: CASGRGQGPRSSTDTQYF.

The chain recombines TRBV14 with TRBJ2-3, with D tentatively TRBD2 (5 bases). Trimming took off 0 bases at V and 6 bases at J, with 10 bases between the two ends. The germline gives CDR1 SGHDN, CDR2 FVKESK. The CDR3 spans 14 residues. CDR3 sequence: CASSQEPGWDTQYF. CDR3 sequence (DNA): TGTGCCAGCAGCCAAGAGCCGGGGTGGGATACGCAGTATTTT.

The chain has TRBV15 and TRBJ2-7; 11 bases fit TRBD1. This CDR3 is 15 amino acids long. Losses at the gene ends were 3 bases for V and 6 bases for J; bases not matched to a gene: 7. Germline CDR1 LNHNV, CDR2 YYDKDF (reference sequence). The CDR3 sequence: CATSRTGTGGFEQYF. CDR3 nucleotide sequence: TGTGCCACCAGCAGGACCGGGACAGGGGGATTCGAGCAGTACTTC. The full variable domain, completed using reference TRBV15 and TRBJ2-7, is DAMVIQNPRYQVTQFGKPVTLSCSQTLNHNVMYWYQQKSSQAPKLLFHYYDKDFNNEADTPDNFQSRRPNTSFCFLDIRSPGLGDTAMYLCATSRTGTGGFEQYFGPGTRLTVT.

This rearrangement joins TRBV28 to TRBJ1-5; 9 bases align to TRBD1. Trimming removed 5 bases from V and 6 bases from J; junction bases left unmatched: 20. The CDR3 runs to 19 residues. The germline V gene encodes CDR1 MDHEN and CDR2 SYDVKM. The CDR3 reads CASSPRWGQGPAGGQPQHF. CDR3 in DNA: TGTGCCAGCAGTCCGAGGTGGGGACAGGGCCCCGCGGGAGGTCAGCCCCAGCATTTT.

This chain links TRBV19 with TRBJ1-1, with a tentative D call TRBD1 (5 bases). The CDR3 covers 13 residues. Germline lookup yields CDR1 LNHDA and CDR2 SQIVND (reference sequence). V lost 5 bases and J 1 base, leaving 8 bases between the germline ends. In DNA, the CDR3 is TGTGCCAGTAGTTCCACAGGGAACACTGAAGCTTTCTTT. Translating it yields CASSSTGNTEAFF.

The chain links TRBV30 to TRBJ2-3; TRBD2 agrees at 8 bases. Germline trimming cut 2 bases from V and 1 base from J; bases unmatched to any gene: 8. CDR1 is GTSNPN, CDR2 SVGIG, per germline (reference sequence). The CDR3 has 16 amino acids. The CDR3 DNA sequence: TGTGCCTGGAGTATCCTTAGCGGGACCGGCACAGATACGCAGTATTTT. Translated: CAWSILSGTGTDTQYF. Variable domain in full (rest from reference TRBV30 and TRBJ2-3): SQTIHQWPATLVQPVGSPLSLECTVEGTSNPNLYWYRQAAGRGLQLLFYSVGIGQISSEVPQNLSASRPQDRQFILSSKKLLLSDSGFYLCAWSILSGTGTDTQYFGPGTRLTVL.

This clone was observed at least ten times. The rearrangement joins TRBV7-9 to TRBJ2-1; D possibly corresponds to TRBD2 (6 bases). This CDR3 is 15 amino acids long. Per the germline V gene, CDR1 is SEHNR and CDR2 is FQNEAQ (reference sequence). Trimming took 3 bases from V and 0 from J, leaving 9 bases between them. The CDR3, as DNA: TGTGCCAGCAGCTTCCTGACTAGCTCCTACAATGAGCAGTTCTTC. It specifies CASSFLTSSYNEQFF.